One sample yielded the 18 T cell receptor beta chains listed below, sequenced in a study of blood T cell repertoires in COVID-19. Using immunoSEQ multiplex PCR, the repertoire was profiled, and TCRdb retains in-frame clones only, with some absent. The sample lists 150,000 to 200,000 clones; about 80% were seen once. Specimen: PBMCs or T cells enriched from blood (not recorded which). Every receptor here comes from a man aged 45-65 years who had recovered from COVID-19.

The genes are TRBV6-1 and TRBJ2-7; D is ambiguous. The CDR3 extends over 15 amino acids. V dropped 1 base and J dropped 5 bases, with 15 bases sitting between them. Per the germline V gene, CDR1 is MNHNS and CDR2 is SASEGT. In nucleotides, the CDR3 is TGTGCCAGCAGTGAAGATCGGCAGGTTTACGACGAGCAGTACTTC. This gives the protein CASSEDRQVYDEQYF.

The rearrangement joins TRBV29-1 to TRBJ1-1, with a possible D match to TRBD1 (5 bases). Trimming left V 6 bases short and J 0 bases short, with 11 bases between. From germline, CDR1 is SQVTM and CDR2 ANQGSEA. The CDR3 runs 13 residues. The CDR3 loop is CSVARALNTEAFF. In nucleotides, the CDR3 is TGCAGCGTCGCCAGGGCCCTGAACACTGAAGCTTTCTTT.

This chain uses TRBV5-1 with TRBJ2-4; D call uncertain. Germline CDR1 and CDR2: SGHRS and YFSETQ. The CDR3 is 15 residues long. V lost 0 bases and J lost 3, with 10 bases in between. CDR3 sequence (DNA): TGCGCCAGCAGCTTGGGGGCTTTGGGCAAAAACATTCAGTACTTC. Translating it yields CASSLGALGKNIQYF.

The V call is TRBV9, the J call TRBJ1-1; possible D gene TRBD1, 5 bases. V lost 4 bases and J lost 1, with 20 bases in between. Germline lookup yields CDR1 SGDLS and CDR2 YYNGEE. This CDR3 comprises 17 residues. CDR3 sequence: CASSSEGLRGGNTEAFF. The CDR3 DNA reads TGTGCCAGCAGCTCAGAGGGACTCCGGGGGGGGAACACTGAAGCTTTCTTT.

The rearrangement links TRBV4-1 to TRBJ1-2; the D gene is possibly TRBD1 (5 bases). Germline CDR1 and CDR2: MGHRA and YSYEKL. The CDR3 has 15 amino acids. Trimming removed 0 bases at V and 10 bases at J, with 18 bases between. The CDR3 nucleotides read TGCGCCAGCAGCCAAGATTCTTTCGGGGGGAGATCCTACACCTTC. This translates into CASSQDSFGGRSYTF.

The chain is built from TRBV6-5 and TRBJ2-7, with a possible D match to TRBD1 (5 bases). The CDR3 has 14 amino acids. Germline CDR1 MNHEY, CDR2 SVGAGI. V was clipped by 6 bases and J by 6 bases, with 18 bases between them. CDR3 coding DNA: TGTGCCAGCAGGGGTCAGGGCGAGCTGGCCGAGCAGTACTTC. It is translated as CASRGQGELAEQYF.

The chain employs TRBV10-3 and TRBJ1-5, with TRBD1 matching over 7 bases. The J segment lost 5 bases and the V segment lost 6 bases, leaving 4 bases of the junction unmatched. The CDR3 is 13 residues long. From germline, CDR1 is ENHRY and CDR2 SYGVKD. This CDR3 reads CAISRTGDQPQHF. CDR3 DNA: TGTGCCATCAGCCGAACAGGGGATCAGCCCCAGCATTTT.

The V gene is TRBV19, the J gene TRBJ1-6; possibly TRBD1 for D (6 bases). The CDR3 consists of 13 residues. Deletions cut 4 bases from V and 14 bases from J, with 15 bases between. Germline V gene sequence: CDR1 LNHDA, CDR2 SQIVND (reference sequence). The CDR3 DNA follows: TGTGCCAGTAGTACACGGGACATCCCTTCCCTCCACTTT. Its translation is CASSTRDIPSLHF.

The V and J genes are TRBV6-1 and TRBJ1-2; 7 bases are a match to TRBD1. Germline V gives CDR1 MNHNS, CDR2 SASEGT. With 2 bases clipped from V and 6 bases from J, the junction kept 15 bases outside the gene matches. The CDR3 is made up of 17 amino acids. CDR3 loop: CASSELDRLADLNGYTF. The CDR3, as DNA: TGTGCCAGCAGTGAATTGGACAGGCTCGCGGATTTGAATGGCTACACCTTC.

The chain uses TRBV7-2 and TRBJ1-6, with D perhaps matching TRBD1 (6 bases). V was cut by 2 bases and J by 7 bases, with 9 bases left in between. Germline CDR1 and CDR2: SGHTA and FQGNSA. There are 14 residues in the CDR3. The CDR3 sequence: CASSLLQGNSPLHF. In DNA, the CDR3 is TGTGCCAGCAGCTTACTCCAGGGGAATTCACCCCTCCACTTT.

CDR3 in amino acids: CASSQDLRQQKLAKNIQYF. CDR3 coding DNA: TGTGCCAGCAGCCAAGATCTTCGTCAACAGAAACTAGCCAAAAACATTCAGTACTTC. The chain has TRBV3-1 (or the pseudogene TRBV3-2) and TRBJ2-4; no reliable D call. This CDR3 has 19 amino acids. Germline CDR1 reads LGHDT; CDR2 reads YNNKEL (reference sequence). Trimming took off 0 bases at V and 0 bases at J, with 18 bases between the two ends.

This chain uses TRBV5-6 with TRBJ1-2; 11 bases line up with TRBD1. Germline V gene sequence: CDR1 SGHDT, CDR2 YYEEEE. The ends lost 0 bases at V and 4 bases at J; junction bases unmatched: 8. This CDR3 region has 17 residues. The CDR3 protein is CASSLAPGQGAFYGYTF. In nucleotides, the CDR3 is TGTGCCAGCAGCTTGGCGCCCGGACAGGGGGCCTTCTATGGCTACACCTTC. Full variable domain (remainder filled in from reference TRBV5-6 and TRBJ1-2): DAGVTQSPTHLIKTRGQQVTLRCSPKSGHDTVSWYQQALGQGPQFIFQYYEEEERQRGNFPDRFSGHQFPNYSSELNVNALLLGDSALYLCASSLAPGQGAFYGYTFGSGTRLTVV.

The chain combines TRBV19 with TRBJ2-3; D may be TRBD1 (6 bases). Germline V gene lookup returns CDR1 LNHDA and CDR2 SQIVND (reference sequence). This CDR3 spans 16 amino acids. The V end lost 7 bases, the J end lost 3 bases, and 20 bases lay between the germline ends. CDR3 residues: CASNAREGGRTDTQYF. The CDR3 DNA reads TGTGCCAGTAACGCGAGGGAAGGGGGAAGGACAGATACGCAGTATTTT.

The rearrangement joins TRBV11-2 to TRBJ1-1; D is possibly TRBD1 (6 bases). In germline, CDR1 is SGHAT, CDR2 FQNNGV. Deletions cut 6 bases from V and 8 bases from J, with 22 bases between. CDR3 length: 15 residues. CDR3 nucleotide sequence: TGTGCCAGCAGACTCGCAACGACAGGCGCTACGGAAGCTTTCTTT. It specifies CASRLATTGATEAFF.

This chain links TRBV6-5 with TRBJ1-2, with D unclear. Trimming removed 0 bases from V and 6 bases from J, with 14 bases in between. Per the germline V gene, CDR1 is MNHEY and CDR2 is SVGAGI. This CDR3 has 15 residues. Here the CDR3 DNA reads TGTGCCAGCAGTTACTCGGGCAGGCCACCCGATGGCTACACCTTC. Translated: CASSYSGRPPDGYTF.

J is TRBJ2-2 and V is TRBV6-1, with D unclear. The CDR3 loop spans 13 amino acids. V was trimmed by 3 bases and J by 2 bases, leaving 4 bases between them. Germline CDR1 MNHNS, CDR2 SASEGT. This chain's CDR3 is CASSDVNTGELFF. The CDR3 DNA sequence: TGTGCCAGCAGTGACGTCAACACCGGGGAGCTGTTTTTT.

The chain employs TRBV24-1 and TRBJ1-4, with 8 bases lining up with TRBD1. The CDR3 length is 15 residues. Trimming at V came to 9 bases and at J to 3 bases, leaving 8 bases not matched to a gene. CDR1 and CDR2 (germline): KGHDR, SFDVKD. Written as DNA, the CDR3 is TGTGCCACCTTTTCACGGGACAGGCCTAATGAAAAACTGTTTTTT. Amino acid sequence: CATFSRDRPNEKLFF.

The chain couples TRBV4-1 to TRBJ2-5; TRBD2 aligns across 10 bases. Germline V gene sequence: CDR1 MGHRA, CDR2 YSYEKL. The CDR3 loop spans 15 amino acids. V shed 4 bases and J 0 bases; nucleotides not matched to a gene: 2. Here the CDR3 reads CASSLSGGYQETQYF. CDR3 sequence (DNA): TGCGCCAGCAGCCTTAGCGGGGGGTACCAAGAGACCCAGTACTTC.